Following are 7 T cell receptor beta chains from one sample sequenced in a study of human T cells and chemical hapten exposure. TCRdb itself ran the RACE reads through MiXCR, one entry per CDR3 protein. The profile shows under 70,000 distinct CDR3 sequences, around 11% of them singletons. Time point meaning: pre-sensitization, week 0. The treatment is: therapeutic diphenylcyclopropenone sensitization with weekly scalp DPC. The specimen was whole blood, collected in connection with sensitization to the hapten diphenylcyclopropenone (DPC). The receptor source for this set is a woman aged 40 to 50 with alopecia areata. Some clones in this sample may be carry-over from other donors' samples.

The chain combines TRBV29-1 with TRBJ1-1; TRBD1 aligns across 7 bases. This CDR3 contains 12 residues. V lost 4 bases, J lost 3 bases, and 2 bases stayed unmatched. CDR1 and CDR2 (germline): SQVTM, ANQGSEA. This CDR3 is CSVAGGDTEAFF. The CDR3, as DNA: TGCAGCGTTGCAGGGGGAGACACTGAAGCTTTCTTT. Full variable domain (outside the CDR3, taken from reference TRBV29-1 and TRBJ1-1): SAVISQKPSRDICQRGTSLTIQCQVDSQVTMMFWYRQQPGQSLTLIATANQGSEATYESGFVIDKFPISRPNLTFSTLTVSNMSPEDSSIYLCSVAGGDTEAFFGQGTRLTVV.

This clonotype was seen a handful of times. The chain joins TRBV18 to TRBJ2-5, with D tentatively TRBD1 (6 bases). The germline V gene encodes CDR1 KGHSH and CDR2 LQKENI. V lost 5 bases to trimming and J lost 9 bases, with 25 bases between them. The CDR3 runs to 16 residues. The DNA of the CDR3 is TGTGCCAGCTCATCCCAGGGGAGCGGTGCCGTCGGGGCCCAGTACTTC. Encoded protein: CASSSQGSGAVGAQYF.

This clonotype appeared a few times. CDR3 protein: CASSQGLGGYNEQFF. The CDR3 region has the DNA TGCGCCAGCAGCCAGGGACTAGGTGGCTACAATGAGCAGTTCTTC. The chain links TRBV4-3 to TRBJ2-1, with 8 bases fitting TRBD2. The germline CDR1 and CDR2 sequences are LGHNA and YSLEER. J gave up 3 bases and V 3 bases, and 4 bases lay outside the gene matches. CDR3 size: 15 residues.

The J gene is TRBJ2-1, the V gene TRBV10-3; D unresolved. The CDR3 consists of 11 residues. Trimming took 0 bases from V and 9 from J, leaving 3 bases between them. Per germline, CDR1 ENHRY and CDR2 SYGVKD. CDR3 region: CAISESGEQFF. The CDR3 nucleotides are TGTGCCATCAGTGAGTCGGGTGAGCAGTTCTTC.

V usage is TRBV6-5 and J usage is TRBJ1-6, with 9 nucleotides matching TRBD1. The CDR3 consists of 15 residues. V gave up 5 bases and J gave up 7 bases; unmatched junction bases: 6. Germline CDR1 reads MNHEY; CDR2 reads SVGAGI. DNA for the CDR3: TGTGCCAGCAGTACGGGACAGGGAGGCAATTCACCCCTCCACTTT. It yields the protein CASSTGQGGNSPLHF.

This clonotype was seen a few times. V usage is TRBV28 and J usage is TRBJ2-1; no firm D call. The V gene's germline CDR1 is MDHEN and CDR2 SYDVKM. V lost 7 bases and J lost 8, with 9 bases in between. This CDR3 spans 11 amino acids. The CDR3 nucleotides read TGTGCCAGCATGTCAGTCTATGAGCAGTTCTTC. This gives the protein CASMSVYEQFF.

J is TRBJ2-1 and V is TRBV5-1; 8 bases fit TRBD2. Losses at the gene ends were 4 bases for V and 2 bases for J; bases not matched to a gene: 8. CDR3 length: 16 residues. CDR1 and CDR2 from the germline V gene are SGHRS and YFSETQ. CDR3: CASSPGGSGTYNEQFF. CDR3 nucleotide sequence: TGCGCCAGCAGCCCCGGGGGTAGCGGGACCTACAATGAGCAGTTCTTC.